A selection of T cell receptor beta chains follows, all from one sample in a study of cytomegalovirus exposure and HLA in healthy donors. This table comes from immunoSEQ multiplex PCR, and its TCRdb copy is limited to in-frame clones, with some not included. Of roughly 100,000 clones listed, 70% are singletons. The source material was PBMCs. All receptors derive from a man aged 35-49 years in good health and CMV-seropositive. Each CDR3 is given without its conserved first and last residue.

TRBV6-1	TRBJ1-5	ASSEQGYNQPQH
TRBV28	TRBJ2-1	ASSWGLAGGGNEQF
TRBV7-3	TRBJ2-3	ASSRDSYTDTQY
TRBV6-6	TRBJ2-1	ASSSSGRALNEQF
TRBV10-2	TRBJ2-1	ASSLGLDYNEQF
TRBV30	TRBJ2-7	ARGYHYEQY
TRBV7-2	TRBJ2-3	ASSLAAAGGRVSDTQY
TRBV15	TRBJ1-1	ATSRQGGTEAF
TRBV7-9	TRBJ2-7	ASSSPDSLSYEQY
TRBV27	TRBJ1-1	ASSLQGLNTEAF
TRBV7-8	TRBJ1-1	ASSLSATGINTEAF
TRBV21-1	TRBJ1-2	ASSKAPRPPDNYGYT
TRBV13	TRBJ2-2	ASSDRSGRTGELF
TRBV5-5	TRBJ2-2	ASREQGTTNTGELF
TRBV19	TRBJ2-3	ASSIQRTSGGRSDTQY
TRBV5-4	TRBJ1-3	ASSSGGGNTIY
TRBV10-3	TRBJ1-2	AIMQGNYGYT
TRBV28	TRBJ2-1	ASSITGSYNEQF
TRBV4-1	TRBJ1-5	ASSHRDFNQPQH
TRBV2	TRBJ2-2	ASRRGGPDTGELF
TRBV18	TRBJ2-1	ASSRGTSGHYNEQF
TRBV5-1	TRBJ2-2	ASSLWGENTGELF